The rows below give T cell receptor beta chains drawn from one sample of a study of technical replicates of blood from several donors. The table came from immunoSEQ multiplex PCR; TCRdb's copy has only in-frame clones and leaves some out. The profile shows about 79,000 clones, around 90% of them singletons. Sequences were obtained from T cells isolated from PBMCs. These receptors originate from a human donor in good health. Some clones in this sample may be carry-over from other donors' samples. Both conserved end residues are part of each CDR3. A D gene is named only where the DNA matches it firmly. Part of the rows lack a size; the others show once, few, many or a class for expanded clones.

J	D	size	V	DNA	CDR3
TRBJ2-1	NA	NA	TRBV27	TGTGCCAGCAGTCCCTATTACAATGAGCAGTTCTTC	CASSPYYNEQFF
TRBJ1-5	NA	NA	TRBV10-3	TGTGCCATCAGTGAGAGGGGTCAAGGTCAGCCCCAGCATTTT	CAISERGQGQPQHF
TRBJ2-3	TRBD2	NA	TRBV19	TGTGCCAGTAGTACCCGGGGTAGCGGGACAGATACGCAGTATTTT	CASSTRGSGTDTQYF
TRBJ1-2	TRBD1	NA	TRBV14	TGTGCCAGCAGCGTACAGGGGAACTATGGCTACACCTTC	CASSVQGNYGYTF
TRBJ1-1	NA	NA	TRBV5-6	TGTGCCAGCAGCTTGGCCGGCAGGTGGAACACTGAAGCTTTCTTT	CASSLAGRWNTEAFF
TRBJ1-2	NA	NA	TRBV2	TGTGCCAGCAGTGAGGGCCCTTATGGCTACACCTTC	CASSEGPYGYTF
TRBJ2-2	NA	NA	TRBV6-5	TGTGCCAGCAGCCCTCCCGGAGGTAGGGGGGAGCTGTTTTTT	CASSPPGGRGELFF
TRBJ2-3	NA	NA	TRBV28	TGTGCCAGCAGTTTAACTATAACCACAGATACGCAGTATTTT	CASSLTITTDTQYF
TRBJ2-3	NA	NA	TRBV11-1	TGTGCCAGCAGCTTACGGACAGATACGCAGTATTTT	CASSLRTDTQYF
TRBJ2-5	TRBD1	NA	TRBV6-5	TGTGCCAGCAGCACCGACAGGGTCCAGACCCAGTACTTC	CASSTDRVQTQYF
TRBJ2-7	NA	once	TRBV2	TGTGCCAGCATCGACAAACTTTCCTACGAGCAGTACTTC	CASIDKLSYEQYF
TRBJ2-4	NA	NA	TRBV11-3	TGTGCCAGCAGCTTAGAGGGGGCGAGAATATCGGCCAAAAACATTCAGTACTTC	CASSLEGARISAKNIQYF
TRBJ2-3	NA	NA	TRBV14	TGTGCCAGCAGCCAAGATCTGGGAGAGGCAGATACGCAGTATTTT	CASSQDLGEADTQYF
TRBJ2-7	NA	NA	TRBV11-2	TGTGCCAGCAGCTTAGAAATCCCGACAGTAACCTACGAGCAGTACTTC	CASSLEIPTVTYEQYF
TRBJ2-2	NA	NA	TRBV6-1	TGTGCCAGCAGTGAATTCGGGGTGAACACCGGGGAGCTGTTTTTT	CASSEFGVNTGELFF
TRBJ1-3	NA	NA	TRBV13	TGTGCCAGCAGCTTAGCCTTTGAGGGAACTGGAAACACCATATATTTT	CASSLAFEGTGNTIYF
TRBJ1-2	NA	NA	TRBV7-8	TGTGCCAGCAGCCCCTCGGTAGGGGGGGCTTATGGCTACACCTTC	CASSPSVGGAYGYTF
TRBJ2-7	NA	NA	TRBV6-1	TGTGCCAGCAGTGAGGGACTTACCTACGAGCAGTACTTC	CASSEGLTYEQYF
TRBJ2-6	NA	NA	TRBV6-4	TGTGCCAGCAGTGTTGAGGGCTCTGGGGCCAACGTCCTGACTTTC	CASSVEGSGANVLTF
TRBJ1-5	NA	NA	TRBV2	TGTGCCACCGGAGAGCCCCAGCATTTT	CATGEPQHF
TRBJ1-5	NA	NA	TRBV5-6	TGTGCCAGCAGCGGGGGGGCGGGAAGGAGCAATCAGCCCCAGCATTTT	CASSGGAGRSNQPQHF
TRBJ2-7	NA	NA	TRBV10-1	TGCGCCAGCAGTGAGGTGGCGACATCCTACGAGCAGTACTTC	CASSEVATSYEQYF
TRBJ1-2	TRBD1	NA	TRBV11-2	TGTGCCAGCAGCTTAGGTACAGGGGGTTATTATGGCTACACCTTC	CASSLGTGGYYGYTF
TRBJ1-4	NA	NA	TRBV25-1	TGTGCCAGCAGCACAACTAATGAAAAACTGTTTTTT	CASSTTNEKLFF
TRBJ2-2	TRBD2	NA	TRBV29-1	TGCAGCGTGGGGACTAGCGGAAACACCGGGGAGCTGTTTTTT	CSVGTSGNTGELFF
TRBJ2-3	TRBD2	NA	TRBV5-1	TGCGCCAGCAGCCTCGGACTAGCGGGAGGGGCAGATACGCAGTATTTT	CASSLGLAGGADTQYF
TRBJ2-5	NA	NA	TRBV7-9	TGTGCCAGCAGCTTACCAGGGTGGGAGACCCAGTACTTC	CASSLPGWETQYF
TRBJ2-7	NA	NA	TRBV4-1	TGCGCCAGCAGCCAAGCGTACTTTTACTACGAGCAGTACTTC	CASSQAYFYYEQYF
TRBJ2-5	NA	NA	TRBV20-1	TGCAGTGCTAATCCGGAGACCCAGTACTTC	CSANPETQYF
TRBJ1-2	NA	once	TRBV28	TGTGCCAGCAGTCGACCGAGAGGCGATGGCTACACCTTC	CASSRPRGDGYTF
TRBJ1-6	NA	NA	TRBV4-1	TGCGCCAGCAGCCAAGAACCGGGGGAGGCAAATTCACCCCTCCACTTT	CASSQEPGEANSPLHF
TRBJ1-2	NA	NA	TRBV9	TGTGCCAGCAGCAAGCCCGGGGGGATCTATGGCTACACCTTC	CASSKPGGIYGYTF
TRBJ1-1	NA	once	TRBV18	TGTGCCAGCTCTCTCCGGGACGGGGGAAACAGTGAAGCTTTCTTT	CASSLRDGGNSEAFF
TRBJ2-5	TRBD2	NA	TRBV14	TGTGCCAGCAGCCAAGATCATGGTAGCGGGAGGCTCCAAGAGACCCAGTACTTC	CASSQDHGSGRLQETQYF
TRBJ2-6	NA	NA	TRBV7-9	TGTGCCAGCAGCCTTAGACTAGCTGGGGCCAACGTCCTGACTTTC	CASSLRLAGANVLTF
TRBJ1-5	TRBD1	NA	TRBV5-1	TGCGCCAGCAGCTCGCTAGACAGGGAGGTTTCTCAGCCCCAGCATTTT	CASSSLDREVSQPQHF